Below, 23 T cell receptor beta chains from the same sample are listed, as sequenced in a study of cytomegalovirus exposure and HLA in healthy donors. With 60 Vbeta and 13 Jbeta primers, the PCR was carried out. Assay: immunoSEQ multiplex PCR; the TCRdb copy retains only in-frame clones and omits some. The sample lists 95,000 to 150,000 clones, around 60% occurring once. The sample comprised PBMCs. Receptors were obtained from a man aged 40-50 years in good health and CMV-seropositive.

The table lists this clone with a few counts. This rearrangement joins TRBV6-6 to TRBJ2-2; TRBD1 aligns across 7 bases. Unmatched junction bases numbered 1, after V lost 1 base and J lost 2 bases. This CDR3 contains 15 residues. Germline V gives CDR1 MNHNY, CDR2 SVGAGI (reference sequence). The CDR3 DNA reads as TGTGCCAGCAGTTACTGGGACAGAAACACCGGGGAGCTGTTTTTT. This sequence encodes CASSYWDRNTGELFF.

The CDR3 here is CASSEFGNEQFF. CDR3 in DNA: TGTGCCAGCAGTGAATTCGGCAATGAGCAGTTCTTC. J is TRBJ2-1 and V is TRBV25-1, with D unresolved. This CDR3 is 12 amino acids long. The V gene lost 1 base and the J gene lost 6 bases, with 4 bases spanning the gap. Germline CDR1 reads MGHDK; CDR2 reads SYGVNS.

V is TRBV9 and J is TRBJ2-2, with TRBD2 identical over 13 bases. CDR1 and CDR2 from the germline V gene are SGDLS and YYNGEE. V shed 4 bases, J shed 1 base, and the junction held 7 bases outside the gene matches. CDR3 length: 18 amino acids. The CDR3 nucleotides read TGTGCCAGCAGCTCTCCCCGACTAGCGGGGGGGAACACCGGGGAGCTGTTTTTT. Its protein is CASSSPRLAGGNTGELFF.

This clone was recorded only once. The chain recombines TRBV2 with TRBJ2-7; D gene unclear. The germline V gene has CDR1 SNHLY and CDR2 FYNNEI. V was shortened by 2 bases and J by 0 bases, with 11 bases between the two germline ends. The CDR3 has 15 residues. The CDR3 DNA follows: TGTGCCAGCAGTGAACTCGCGGCTAGCTCCTACGAGCAGTACTTC. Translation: CASSELAASSYEQYF. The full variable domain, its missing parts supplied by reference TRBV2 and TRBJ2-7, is EPEVTQTPSHQVTQMGQEVILRCVPISNHLYFYWYRQILGQKVEFLVSFYNNEISEKSEIFDDQFSVERPDGSNFTLKIRSTKLEDSAMYFCASSELAASSYEQYFGPGTRLTVT.

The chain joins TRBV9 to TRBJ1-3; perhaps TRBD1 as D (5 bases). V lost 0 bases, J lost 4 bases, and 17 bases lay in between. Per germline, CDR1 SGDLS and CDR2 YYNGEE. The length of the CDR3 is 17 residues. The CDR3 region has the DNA TGTGCCAGCAGCGTAGGTGAGAACAGGTACGACGGAAACACCATATATTTT. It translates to CASSVGENRYDGNTIYF. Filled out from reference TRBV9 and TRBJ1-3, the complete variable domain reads DSGVTQTPKHLITATGQRVTLRCSPRSGDLSVYWYQQSLDQGLQFLIQYYNGEERAKGNILERFSAQQFPDLHSELNLSSLELGDSALYFCASSVGENRYDGNTIYFGEGSWLTVV.

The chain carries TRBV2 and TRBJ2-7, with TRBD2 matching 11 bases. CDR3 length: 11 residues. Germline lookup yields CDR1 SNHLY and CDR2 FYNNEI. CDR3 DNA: TGTGTTACTAGCGGGAGCTACGAGCAGTACTTC. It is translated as CVTSGSYEQYF.

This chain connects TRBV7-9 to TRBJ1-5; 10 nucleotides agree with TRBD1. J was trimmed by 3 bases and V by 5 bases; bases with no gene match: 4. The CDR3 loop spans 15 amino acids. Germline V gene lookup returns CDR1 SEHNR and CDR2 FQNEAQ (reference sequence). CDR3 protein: CASSEGQGINQPQHF. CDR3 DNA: TGTGCCAGCAGCGAGGGACAGGGGATCAATCAGCCCCAGCATTTT.

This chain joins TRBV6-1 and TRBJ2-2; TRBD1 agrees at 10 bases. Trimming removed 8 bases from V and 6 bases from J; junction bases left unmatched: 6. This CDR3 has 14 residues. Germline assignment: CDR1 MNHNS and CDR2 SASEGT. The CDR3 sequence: CASWGQGWPGELFF. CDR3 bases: TGTGCCAGCTGGGGACAGGGGTGGCCCGGGGAGCTGTTTTTT.

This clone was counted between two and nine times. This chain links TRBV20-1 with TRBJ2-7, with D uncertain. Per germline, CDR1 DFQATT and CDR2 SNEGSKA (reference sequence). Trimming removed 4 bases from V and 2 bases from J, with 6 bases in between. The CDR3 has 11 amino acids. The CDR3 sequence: CSANNAYEQYF. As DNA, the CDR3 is TGCAGTGCTAACAACGCCTACGAGCAGTACTTC.

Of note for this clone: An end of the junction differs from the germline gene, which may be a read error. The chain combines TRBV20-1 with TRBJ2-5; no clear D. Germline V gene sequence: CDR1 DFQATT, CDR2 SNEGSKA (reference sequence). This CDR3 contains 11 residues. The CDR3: CSARVGETQYF. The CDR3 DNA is TGCAGTGCAAGAGTCGGAGAGACCCAGTACTTC.

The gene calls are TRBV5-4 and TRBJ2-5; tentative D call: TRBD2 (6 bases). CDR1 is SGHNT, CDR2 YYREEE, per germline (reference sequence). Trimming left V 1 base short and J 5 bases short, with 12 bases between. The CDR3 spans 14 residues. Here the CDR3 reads CASSLREEVETQYF. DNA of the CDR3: TGTGCCAGCAGCTTGAGGGAGGAGGTGGAGACCCAGTACTTC.

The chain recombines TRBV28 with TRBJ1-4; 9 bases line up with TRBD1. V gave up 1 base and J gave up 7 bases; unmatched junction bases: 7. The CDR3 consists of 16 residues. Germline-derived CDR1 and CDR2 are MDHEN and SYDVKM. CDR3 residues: CASSLLAGQGTEKLFF. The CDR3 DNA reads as TGTGCCAGCAGTTTATTAGCGGGACAGGGCACTGAAAAACTGTTTTTT.

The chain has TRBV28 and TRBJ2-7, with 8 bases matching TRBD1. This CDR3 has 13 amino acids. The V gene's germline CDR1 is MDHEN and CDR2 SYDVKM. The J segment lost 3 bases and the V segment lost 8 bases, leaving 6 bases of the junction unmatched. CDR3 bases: TGTGCCAGCCGACAGGGGTGGAACTACGAGCAGTACTTC. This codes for CASRQGWNYEQYF.

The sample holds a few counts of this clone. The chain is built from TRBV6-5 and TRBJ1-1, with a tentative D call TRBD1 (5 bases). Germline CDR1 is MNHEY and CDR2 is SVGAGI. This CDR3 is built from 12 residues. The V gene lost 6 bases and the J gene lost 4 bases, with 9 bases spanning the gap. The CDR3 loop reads CASRSDTTEAFF. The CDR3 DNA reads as TGTGCCAGCAGGTCGGACACCACTGAAGCTTTCTTT.

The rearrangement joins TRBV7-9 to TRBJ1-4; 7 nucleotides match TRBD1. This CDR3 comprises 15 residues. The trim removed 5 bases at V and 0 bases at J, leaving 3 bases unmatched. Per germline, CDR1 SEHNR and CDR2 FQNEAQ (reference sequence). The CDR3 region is CASSEGAATNEKLFF. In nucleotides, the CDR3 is TGTGCCAGCAGCGAGGGGGCAGCAACTAATGAAAAACTGTTTTTT.

The CDR3 region has the DNA TGTGCCTGGGCCCTACTAGCGGGAAGTTTCGGCGAGCAGTACTTC. Translated: CAWALLAGSFGEQYF. The chain is built from TRBV30 and TRBJ2-5, with 10 bases identical to TRBD2. The J call could be wrong; TRBJ2-7 is a better fit for the DNA end. Germline-derived CDR1 and CDR2 are GTSNPN and SVGIG (reference sequence). This CDR3 contains 15 residues.

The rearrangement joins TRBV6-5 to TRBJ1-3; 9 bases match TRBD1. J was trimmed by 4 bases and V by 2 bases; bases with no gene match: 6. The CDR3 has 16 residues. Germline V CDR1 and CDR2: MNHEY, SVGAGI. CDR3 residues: CASSYAQGAGGNTIYF. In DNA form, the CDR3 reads TGTGCCAGCAGTTACGCACAGGGGGCAGGAGGAAACACCATATATTTT.

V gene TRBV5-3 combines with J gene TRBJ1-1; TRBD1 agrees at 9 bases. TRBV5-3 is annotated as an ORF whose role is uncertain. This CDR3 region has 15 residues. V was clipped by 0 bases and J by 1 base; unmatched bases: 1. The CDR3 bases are TGTGCCAGAAGCTTGGACAGGGGGCCGAACACTGAAGCTTTCTTT. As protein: CARSLDRGPNTEAFF.

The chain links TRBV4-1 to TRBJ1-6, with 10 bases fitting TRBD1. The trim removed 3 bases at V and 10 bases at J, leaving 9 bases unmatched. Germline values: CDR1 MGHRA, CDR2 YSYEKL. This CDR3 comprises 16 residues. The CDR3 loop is CASSHPGTGVGSPLHF. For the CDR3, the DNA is TGCGCCAGCAGCCATCCCGGGACAGGGGTTGGCTCACCCCTCCACTTT.

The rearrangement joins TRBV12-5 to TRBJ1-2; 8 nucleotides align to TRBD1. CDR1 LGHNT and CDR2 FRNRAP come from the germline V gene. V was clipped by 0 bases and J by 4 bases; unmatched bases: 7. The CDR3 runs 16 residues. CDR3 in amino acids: CASGLVQRQGAYGYTF. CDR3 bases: TGTGCTAGTGGTTTGGTACAAAGGCAGGGGGCCTATGGCTACACCTTC.

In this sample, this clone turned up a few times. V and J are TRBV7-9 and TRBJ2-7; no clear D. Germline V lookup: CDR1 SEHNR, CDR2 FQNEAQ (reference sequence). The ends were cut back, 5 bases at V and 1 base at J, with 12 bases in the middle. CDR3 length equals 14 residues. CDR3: CASSLQTISYEQYF. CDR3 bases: TGTGCCAGCAGCCTGCAGACAATTTCCTACGAGCAGTACTTC.

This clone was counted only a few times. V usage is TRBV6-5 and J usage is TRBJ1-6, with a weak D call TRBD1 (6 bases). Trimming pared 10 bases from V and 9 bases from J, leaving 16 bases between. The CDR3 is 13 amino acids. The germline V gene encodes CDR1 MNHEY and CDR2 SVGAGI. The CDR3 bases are TGTGCCACGCAGGGGATTTTGAGTTCACCCCTCCACTTT. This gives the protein CATQGILSSPLHF.

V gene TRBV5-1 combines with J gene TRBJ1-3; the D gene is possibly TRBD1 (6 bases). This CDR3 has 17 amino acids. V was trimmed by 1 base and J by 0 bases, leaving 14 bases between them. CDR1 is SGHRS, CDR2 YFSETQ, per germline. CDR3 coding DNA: TGCGCCAGCAGCTTGAGCCCGTCAGGGGACTCTGGAAACACCATATATTTT. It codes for CASSLSPSGDSGNTIYF.